A selection of T cell receptor beta chains follows, all from one sample in a study of blood T cell repertoires in COVID-19. The protocol was immunoSEQ multiplex PCR, while the TCRdb copy is restricted to in-frame clones and leaves out a portion. The sample has around 230,000 clones; 88% are singletons. Sequencing was carried out using PBMCs or T cells enriched from blood (not recorded which). The receptors derive from a woman aged 25-40 years who had recovered from COVID-19. Each CDR3 is given with its conserved first and last residue. The D gene is left open where the match is weak. Size values are once, few and many counts, or a class for expanded clones, and some rows have none.

clone_size d_call j_call v_call cdr3_nt cdr3_aa
. TRBD2 TRBJ2-5 TRBV7-2 TGTGCCAGCAGCTTAGGACTAGCGGGAGGGGAGACCCAGTACTTC CASSLGLAGGETQYF
. . TRBJ2-6 TRBV4-2 TGTGCCAGCAGCCAAGACTTCTCTGGGGCCAACGTCCTGACTTTC CASSQDFSGANVLTF
. TRBD1 TRBJ1-3 TRBV4-3 TGCGCCAGCAGCCAAGCCGGGCGACAGGGTAGAAACACCATATATTTT CASSQAGRQGRNTIYF
. . TRBJ1-1 TRBV19 TGTGCCAGTAGCAAATCCGAAGACAGACCAGTGAACACTGAAGCTTTCTTT CASSKSEDRPVNTEAFF
. . TRBJ1-2 TRBV5-1 TGCGCCAGCAGCTTGGTGAGGGCAGGAGGGCGTTCTGGCTACACCTTC CASSLVRAGGRSGYTF
. . TRBJ2-1 TRBV27 TGTGCCACTCAACAGGGAATGGCGTACAATGAGCAGTTCTTC CATQQGMAYNEQFF
once TRBD1 TRBJ1-2 TRBV10-3 TGTGCCATCAGTGATTCGGGACAGGGGGTCGAAGGCTACACCTTC CAISDSGQGVEGYTF
. . TRBJ1-6 TRBV10-3 TGTGCCATCAGCCACGTGGGGGGCTCCTATAATTCACCCCTCCACTTT CAISHVGGSYNSPLHF
. . TRBJ1-6 TRBV3-1/TRBV3-2 TGTGCCAGCAGCCCCGAGGCTAGCCCGGGGAATTCACCCCTCCACTTT CASSPEASPGNSPLHF
few TRBD1 TRBJ1-2 TRBV4-2 TGTGCCAGCAGCCAAGCGCCGCGACAGGGGTTTGGCTACACCTTC CASSQAPRQGFGYTF
. TRBD1 TRBJ1-5 TRBV5-5 TGTGCCAGCAGCGACTACGGACGCGGACAGGGCAATCAGCCCCAGCATTTT CASSDYGRGQGNQPQHF
. . TRBJ2-3 TRBV5-4 TGTGCCAGCAGCTTGGTTGGGGGCCGCACAGATACGCAGTATTTT CASSLVGGRTDTQYF
. TRBD2 TRBJ2-3 TRBV19 TGTGCCTCAAGCGGGGGCCGGGCCTACACAGATACGCAGTATTTT CASSGGRAYTDTQYF
. . TRBJ1-1 TRBV6-2/TRBV6-3 TGTGCCAGCAGCTCGGGGGGGACCGCCACTGAAGCTTTCTTT CASSSGGTATEAFF
. . TRBJ2-6 TRBV6-5 TGTGCCAGTTCGACAGCCGGGGCCAACGTCCTGACTTTC CASSTAGANVLTF
. . TRBJ1-1 TRBV9 TGTGCCAGCAGCCCGGGGACAAGGGACACTGAAGCTTTCTTT CASSPGTRDTEAFF
. TRBD1 TRBJ1-1 TRBV2 TGTGCCAGCAGTGGGACAGGGGGCCGCCTGAACACTGAAGCTTTCTTT CASSGTGGRLNTEAFF
. . TRBJ2-2 TRBV18 TGTGCCAGCTCACCGACAGTCACCGGGGAGCTGTTTTTT CASSPTVTGELFF
. TRBD1 TRBJ2-7 TRBV19 TGTGCCAGTAGTATGGGGACAGGGACATACGAGCAGTACTTC CASSMGTGTYEQYF
. TRBD1 TRBJ1-1 TRBV18 TGTGCCAGCTCACCACAGGGGGCTGGCGCTGAAGCTTTCTTT CASSPQGAGAEAFF
. . TRBJ2-2 TRBV6-5 TGTGCCAGCAGGTCGCGGGCCAACACCGGGGAGCTGTTTTTT CASRSRANTGELFF
. TRBD1 TRBJ1-6 TRBV7-9 TGTGCCAGCAGTCCGACAGGGCCGAGCTCCTATAATTCACCCCTCCACTTT CASSPTGPSSYNSPLHF
. TRBD2 TRBJ2-5 TRBV6-2/TRBV6-3 TGTGCCAGCAGTTACGAGGGACTAGCATCAGAGACCCAGTACTTC CASSYEGLASETQYF
. . TRBJ1-5 TRBV5-6 TGTGCCAGCAGCTACCAGGGTAGGAGCAATCAGCCCCAGCATTTT CASSYQGRSNQPQHF
. . TRBJ2-5 TRBV12-3/TRBV12-4 TGTGCCAGCAGACCGAGGGTTTACGAGACCCAGTACTTC CASRPRVYETQYF
. TRBD1 TRBJ1-2 TRBV11-2 TGTGCCAGCAGCCCGCACGCGGGACAGATCTATGGCTACACCTTC CASSPHAGQIYGYTF
. TRBD1 TRBJ2-1 TRBV27 TGTGCCAGCAGTGCCGGGACAGGGAAATACAATGAGCAGTTCTTC CASSAGTGKYNEQFF
. . TRBJ1-1 TRBV7-6 TGTGCCAGCAGCTTTGATTCAAACAGGGTCTTAACTGAAGCTTTCTTT CASSFDSNRVLTEAFF
. . TRBJ1-1 TRBV10-2 TGCGCCAGCACCAGACGGGGGGCCGATGAAGCTTTCTTT CASTRRGADEAFF
once . TRBJ2-2 TRBV9 TGTGCCAGCAGCGTACCCGGGTCCCCCGGGACCGGGGAGCTGTTTTTT CASSVPGSPGTGELFF
. . TRBJ1-2 TRBV6-5 TGTGCCAGCAGTTATCTGGAGGAATCTTTAGGCTACACCTTC CASSYLEESLGYTF
. . TRBJ2-7 TRBV4-3 TGCGCCAGCAGCCAAGCAGGGTACTACGAGCAGTACTTC CASSQAGYYEQYF
. TRBD1 TRBJ1-2 TRBV7-2 TGTGCCAGCAGCTTAGGGGACAGTGAGCCTTATGGCTACACCTTC CASSLGDSEPYGYTF
few . TRBJ2-3 TRBV7-3 TGTGCCAGCAGCCCACAATCTAGCACAGATACGCAGTATTTT CASSPQSSTDTQYF
. . TRBJ1-2 TRBV25-1 TGTGCCAGCAGTGAATATGACCGCAGGGACTATGGCTACACCTTC CASSEYDRRDYGYTF
. . TRBJ2-2 TRBV7-9 TGTGCCAGCAGCCAAACGTCCATAGACGGGGAGCTGTTTTTT CASSQTSIDGELFF
many . TRBJ1-2 TRBV6-5 TGTGCCAGCAGTTACTCTATCCAAGGAGCTAACTATGGCTACACCTTC CASSYSIQGANYGYTF
. TRBD1 TRBJ1-2 TRBV6-2/TRBV6-3 TGTGCCAGCAGTTACTCGAAATTCAAACCCAGGGGGCGAATGGAGGGCTACACCTTC CASSYSKFKPRGRMEGYTF
. . TRBJ1-6 TRBV6-5 TGTGCCAGCAGTTTAGGACAGAGAAGAAAATCACCCCTCCACTTT CASSLGQRRKSPLHF
once . TRBJ2-3 TRBV29-1 TGCAGCGTTGAAACTAAGGGACACCCAGATACGCAGTATTTT CSVETKGHPDTQYF
. TRBD1 TRBJ2-6 TRBV18 TGTGCCAGCTCATCAAAGAGGACAGGGGCGCTCTCTGGGGCCAACGTCCTGACTTTC CASSSKRTGALSGANVLTF
. . TRBJ1-1 TRBV7-9 TGTGCCAGCAGCTTAGGTACAGCTACTGAAGCTTTCTTT CASSLGTATEAFF
. TRBD1 TRBJ2-1 TRBV9 TGTGCCAGCAGCGTTCTACGACAGGGAGACTATGAGCAGTTCTTC CASSVLRQGDYEQFF
. . TRBJ2-7 TRBV6-5 TGTGCCAGCAGTTTCAAACGGGACATGATCTACGAGCAGTACTTC CASSFKRDMIYEQYF